This TCR beta chain was sequenced during a study of patients with pleural tuberculosis. In this sample, this clonotype turned up many times. TCRdb called the reads again in MiXCR, with one record for every CDR3 protein. The table shows under 65,000 distinct CDR3 sequences, with less than 9.5% occurring only once. This CDR3 spans 18 amino acids. Germline values: CDR1 MNHEY, CDR2 SVGEGT. Trimming left V 0 bases short and J 2 bases short, with 18 bases between. The receptor's source is a human donor with pleural tuberculosis. V and J are TRBV6-2 or TRBV6-3 and TRBJ2-3; TRBD1 is a possible D gene (6 bases). CDR3 DNA: TGTGCCAGCAGTTACTCCAGTGGGGGCCTCACCGACACAGATACGCAGTATTTT. Protein sequence: CASSYSSGGLTDTDTQYF.